These 29 T cell receptor beta chains were sequenced from one sample in a study of blood T cell repertoires in COVID-19. TCRdb's table, derived via immunoSEQ multiplex PCR, lists solely in-frame clones and lacks some. This table holds 52,000 or so clones, 90% found once. The specimen sequenced was peripheral blood. The origin of the receptors is a human donor in a cohort sampled during active COVID-19.

The V and J genes are TRBV24-1 and TRBJ2-2; D is undetermined. CDR3 size: 13 residues. Trimming pared 0 bases from V and 8 bases from J, leaving 6 bases between. From germline, CDR1 is KGHDR and CDR2 SFDVKD. CDR3 residues: CATSDLRKGELFF. The CDR3 DNA is TGTGCCACCAGTGATTTGCGTAAAGGGGAGCTGTTTTTT.

The chain is built from TRBV10-1 and TRBJ1-5; D gene unclear. V shed 10 bases and J shed 0 bases, with 10 bases lying between them. This CDR3 is built from 13 residues. From germline, CDR1 is WNHNN and CDR2 SYGVQD (reference sequence). DNA of the CDR3: TGCGCCACCTCGGACTCTAGCAATCAGCCCCAGCATTTT. Its translation: CATSDSSNQPQHF.

The chain couples TRBV6-5 to TRBJ1-4; 9 positions agree with TRBD1. CDR1 and CDR2 (germline): MNHEY, SVGAGI. V was pared by 5 bases and J by 8 bases, with 6 bases of the junction left unmatched. The CDR3 has 14 amino acids. The CDR3 nucleotides are TGTGCCAGCAGTACGGACAGGGGTGGGGAAAAACTGTTTTTT. This gives the protein CASSTDRGGEKLFF.

The chain combines TRBV7-9 with TRBJ1-2; 8 nucleotides align to TRBD1. Losses at the gene ends were 4 bases for V and 1 base for J; bases not matched to a gene: 5. This CDR3 comprises 15 residues. CDR1 is SEHNR, CDR2 FQNEAQ, per germline (reference sequence). The chain's CDR3 is CASSSTGGGNYGYTF. The DNA of the CDR3 is TGTGCCAGCAGCTCTACAGGGGGTGGTAACTATGGCTACACCTTC.

The V gene is TRBV28, the J gene TRBJ2-7, with D possibly being TRBD2 (6 bases). V was pared by 7 bases and J by 4 bases, with 35 bases between. Germline assignment: CDR1 MDHEN and CDR2 SYDVKM. This CDR3 comprises 20 residues. CDR3 coding DNA: TGTGCCAGCAATCGGTTCTCCCCCTCCGGTAGCCGGGGGTTCGATTACGAGCAGTACTTC. Amino acid sequence: CASNRFSPSGSRGFDYEQYF.

The chain carries TRBV6-5 and TRBJ2-3; D might be TRBD2 (5 bases). The germline gives CDR1 MNHEY, CDR2 SVGAGI. V shed 0 bases and J shed 1 base, with 8 bases lying between them. This CDR3 is 15 amino acids long. The CDR3 spells CASSYSRRRTDTQYF. The CDR3 DNA reads TGTGCCAGCAGTTACTCTCGGAGGCGCACAGATACGCAGTATTTT.

The chain uses TRBV10-2 and TRBJ2-2, with 9 bases that match TRBD2. The CDR3 length is 15 residues. J was trimmed by 3 bases and V by 6 bases; bases with no gene match: 5. Germline-derived CDR1 and CDR2 are WSHSY and SAAADI. The CDR3, as DNA: TGCGCCAGCAGGCGCGGGAGGGCCGACACCGGGGAGCTGTTTTTT. Its translation: CASRRGRADTGELFF.

J is TRBJ2-1 and V is TRBV19; D is unclear. Trimming removed 5 bases from V and 4 bases from J, with 12 bases in between. Germline CDR1 reads LNHDA; CDR2 reads SQIVND (reference sequence). The CDR3 spans 14 residues. Written as DNA, the CDR3 is TGTGCCAGTAGTCCCGGTGAGGTGTACAATGAGCAGTTCTTC. This encodes CASSPGEVYNEQFF.

The chain carries TRBV9 and TRBJ2-1, with TRBD2 identical over 10 bases. This CDR3 is 16 amino acids long. Germline-derived CDR1 and CDR2 are SGDLS and YYNGEE. Germline trimming cut 4 bases from V and 4 bases from J; bases unmatched to any gene: 8. CDR3 in amino acids: CASSPTLAGVYNEQFF. CDR3 DNA: TGTGCCAGCAGCCCCACCCTAGCGGGAGTTTACAATGAGCAGTTCTTC.

The rearrangement uses TRBV14 and TRBJ1-2, with TRBD1 matching over 9 bases. V dropped 4 bases and J dropped 9; count of bases not matched to a gene: 6. From germline, CDR1 is SGHDN and CDR2 FVKESK. The CDR3 covers 13 residues. In nucleotides, the CDR3 is TGTGCCAGCAGCCCACGGACAGGGGATCGCTACACCTTC. This encodes CASSPRTGDRYTF.

The chain recombines TRBV1 with TRBJ1-3; the table's D gene call, TRBD1, was not cross checked with the DNA. TRBV1 is listed as a pseudogene. The CDR3 covers 19 residues. CDR3 bases: TGCACCAGCAGCCAAGGACGTACAACAGGGCCTTACTCTGGAAACACCATATATTTT. It is translated as CTSSQGRTTGPYSGNTIYF.

This clone was detected once. V usage is TRBV11-2 and J usage is TRBJ2-1; TRBD2 matches at 13 bases. With V trimmed by 1 base and J by 10 bases, 7 bases remained unmatched. This CDR3 is built from 16 residues. In germline, CDR1 is SGHAT, CDR2 FQNNGV. The CDR3 protein is CASSLVTSGRLGEQFF. In DNA form, the CDR3 reads TGTGCCAGCAGCTTAGTGACTAGCGGGAGGTTAGGGGAGCAGTTCTTC.

This clone was picked up one time. The V and J genes are TRBV6-2 or TRBV6-3 and TRBJ2-2, with D perhaps matching TRBD1 (6 bases). This CDR3 comprises 13 residues. V shed 2 bases and J shed 7 bases, with 8 bases lying between them. Per germline, CDR1 MNHEY and CDR2 SVGEGT. The CDR3 loop reads CASSYQGSGELFF. The CDR3 DNA reads as TGTGCCAGCAGTTACCAGGGGAGCGGGGAGCTGTTTTTT.

This chain's CDR3 is CASSQGPAAYNEQFF. CDR3 nucleotide sequence: TGTGCCAGCAGTCAGGGTCCGGCGGCCTACAATGAGCAGTTCTTC. V is TRBV2 and J is TRBJ2-1, with D possibly TRBD1 on 5 matching bases. This CDR3 is 15 amino acids long. V dropped 5 bases and J dropped 2 bases, with 13 bases sitting between them. Germline-derived CDR1 and CDR2 are SNHLY and FYNNEI. Full variable domain (rest looked up from reference TRBV2 and TRBJ2-1): EPEVTQTPSHQVTQMGQEVILRCVPISNHLYFYWYRQILGQKVEFLVSFYNNEISEKSEIFDDQFSVERPDGSNFTLKIRSTKLEDSAMYFCASSQGPAAYNEQFFGPGTRLTVL.

The chain joins TRBV24-1 to TRBJ2-2; 16 bases map to TRBD2. The CDR3 extends over 20 amino acids. V shed 1 base, J shed 5 bases, and the junction held 9 bases outside the gene matches. CDR1 is KGHDR and CDR2 is SFDVKD in the germline V gene. The CDR3 DNA is TGTGCCACCAGTGATTTCGTAGGGACTAGCGGGAGGGCCGGAACCGGGGAGCTGTTTTTT. Residues: CATSDFVGTSGRAGTGELFF.

This clone was recorded once. The chain uses TRBV5-1 and TRBJ2-5; 14 bases are shared with TRBD2. After removal of 4 bases from V and 5 bases from J, the junction contained 4 bases not matched to a gene. Looked up from germline, CDR1 is SGHRS and CDR2 is YFSETQ. This CDR3 is 15 amino acids long. CDR3 sequence: CASSPGLAGVETQYF. The CDR3 bases are TGCGCCAGCAGCCCGGGACTAGCGGGAGTTGAGACCCAGTACTTC.

This chain uses TRBV5-1 with TRBJ2-1; TRBD2 agrees at 8 bases. Germline CDR1 is SGHRS and CDR2 is YFSETQ. The CDR3 has 13 residues. Trimming took 4 bases from V and 6 from J; bases not matched to a gene: 3. As DNA, the CDR3 is TGCGCCAGCAGCATGGGACTAGGCAATGAGCAGTTCTTC. It yields the protein CASSMGLGNEQFF.

The chain is built from TRBV5-6 and TRBJ2-7; D might be TRBD1 (6 bases). Germline assignment: CDR1 SGHDT and CDR2 YYEEEE. Trimming shortened V by 4 bases and J by 3 bases, and 14 bases separated the two germline ends. This CDR3 has 14 residues. The CDR3 is CASSRRGTLYEQYF. DNA of the CDR3: TGTGCCAGCAGCCGCAGGGGCACCCTCTACGAGCAGTACTTC.

The chain is built from TRBV2 and TRBJ1-4; 7 bases are shared with TRBD1. The V gene end was trimmed by 6 bases and the J gene end by 2 bases; junction bases not matched to a gene: 3. The length of the CDR3 is 14 residues. Germline lookup yields CDR1 SNHLY and CDR2 FYNNEI. The DNA of the CDR3 is TGTGCCAGCAGCGAGACAGGGACTAATGAAAAACTGTTTTTT. Protein: CASSETGTNEKLFF.

This chain uses TRBV7-2 with TRBJ2-1, with TRBD2 matching 10 bases. Germline CDR1 and CDR2: SGHTA and FQGNSA. The CDR3 loop spans 16 amino acids. After removal of 0 bases from V and 10 bases from J, the junction contained 9 bases not matched to a gene. In DNA, the CDR3 is TGTGCCAGCAGCTTAGCGTCTAGCGGGAGCAAGAAGGAGCAGTTCTTC. Protein sequence: CASSLASSGSKKEQFF.

V is TRBV19 and J is TRBJ1-5; a possible D gene is TRBD1 (6 bases). Germline V gene sequence: CDR1 LNHDA, CDR2 SQIVND (reference sequence). The ends were cut back, 5 bases at V and 9 bases at J, with 11 bases in the middle. The CDR3 sequence is 12 residues long. The DNA for the CDR3 is TGTGCCAGTAGTCCACAGGGCGGGCCCCAGCATTTT. This gives the protein CASSPQGGPQHF.

The CDR3 spells CATSLSTGGREYF. The CDR3 DNA follows: TGTGCCACCAGTCTGTCGACAGGGGGTCGGGAGTACTTC. This chain links TRBV24-1 with TRBJ2-7; TRBD1 agrees at 9 bases. The germline gives CDR1 KGHDR, CDR2 SFDVKD. The trim removed 6 bases at V and 11 bases at J, leaving 10 bases unmatched. CDR3 size: 13 residues.

V and J are TRBV27 and TRBJ2-1, with TRBD2 as a possible D gene (7 bases). The CDR3 is 12 residues long. Germline CDR1 is MNHEY and CDR2 is SMNVEV (reference sequence). Trimming stripped 4 bases from V and 8 bases from J, with 9 bases between. CDR3 DNA sequence: TGTGCCAGCAGTTGGGGGGGCCATGAGCAGTTCTTC. Amino acids: CASSWGGHEQFF.

This clone has only one observation. The chain employs TRBV10-3 and TRBJ2-1, with 9 positions matching TRBD1. The ends lost 3 bases at V and 4 bases at J; junction bases unmatched: 10. The CDR3 extends over 17 amino acids. Germline lookup yields CDR1 ENHRY and CDR2 SYGVKD. The CDR3 reads CAISDSAGGQGYNEQFF. CDR3 bases: TGTGCCATCAGTGACTCTGCGGGCGGACAGGGGTACAATGAGCAGTTCTTC.

The chain recombines TRBV4-1 with TRBJ2-3; 8 positions match TRBD2. With V trimmed by 9 bases and J by 3 bases, 14 bases remained unmatched. Germline-derived CDR1 and CDR2 are MGHRA and YSYEKL. This CDR3 comprises 16 residues. The CDR3 DNA follows: TGCGCCAGTTCCCCGTCTAGCGGGCATTATACAGATACGCAGTATTTT. Protein: CASSPSSGHYTDTQYF.

The chain uses TRBV10-2 and TRBJ1-5; possible D gene TRBD1, 5 bases. CDR1 and CDR2 (germline): WSHSY, SAAADI. The CDR3 has 15 amino acids. Trimming stripped 4 bases from V and 0 bases from J, with 10 bases between. The CDR3 sequence: CASSATGSSNQPQHF. CDR3 nucleotides: TGCGCCAGCAGTGCCACAGGTTCTAGCAATCAGCCCCAGCATTTT.

V is TRBV7-9 and J is TRBJ2-7; D ambiguous. The CDR3 has 13 amino acids. Trimming shortened V by 2 bases and J by 1 base, and 6 bases separated the two germline ends. Germline V gives CDR1 SEHNR, CDR2 FQNEAQ (reference sequence). DNA of the CDR3: TGTGCCAGCAGCTTAAGAGGATCCTACGAGCAGTACTTC. Translating it yields CASSLRGSYEQYF.

J is TRBJ2-5 and V is TRBV4-1, with 7 bases lining up with TRBD2. V lost 3 bases, J lost 5 bases, and 18 bases stayed unmatched. Germline values: CDR1 MGHRA, CDR2 YSYEKL. This CDR3 spans 18 amino acids. The CDR3, as DNA: TGCGCCAGCAGCCAGACTAATCGGGGAGGGAGAGGGAGGGAGACCCAGTACTTC. It codes for CASSQTNRGGRGRETQYF.

The chain carries TRBV18 and TRBJ2-7, with 7 bases identical to TRBD2. CDR3 length equals 15 residues. The V and J ends lost 3 bases and 0 bases, in that order; junction bases with no gene match: 5. CDR1 and CDR2 (germline): KGHSH, LQKENI. CDR3 sequence (DNA): TGTGCCAGCTCACCTGGGGGGGGGTCCTCCTACGAGCAGTACTTC. This codes for CASSPGGGSSYEQYF.